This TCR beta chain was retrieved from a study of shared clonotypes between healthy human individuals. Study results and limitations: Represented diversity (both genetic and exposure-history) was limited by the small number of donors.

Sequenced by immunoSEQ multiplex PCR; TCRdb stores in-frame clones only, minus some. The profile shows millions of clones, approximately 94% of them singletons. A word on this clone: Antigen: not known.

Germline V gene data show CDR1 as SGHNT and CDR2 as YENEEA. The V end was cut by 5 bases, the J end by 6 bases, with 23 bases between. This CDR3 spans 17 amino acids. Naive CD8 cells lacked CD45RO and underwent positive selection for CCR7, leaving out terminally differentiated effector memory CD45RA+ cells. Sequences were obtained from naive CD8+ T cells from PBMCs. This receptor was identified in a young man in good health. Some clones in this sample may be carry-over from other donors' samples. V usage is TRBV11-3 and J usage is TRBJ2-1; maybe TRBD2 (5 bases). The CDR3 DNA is TGTGCCAGCAGCCCCGAAGGGTTGGGCGAGGGAGCCAATGAGCAGTTCTTC. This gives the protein CASSPEGLGEGANEQFF.